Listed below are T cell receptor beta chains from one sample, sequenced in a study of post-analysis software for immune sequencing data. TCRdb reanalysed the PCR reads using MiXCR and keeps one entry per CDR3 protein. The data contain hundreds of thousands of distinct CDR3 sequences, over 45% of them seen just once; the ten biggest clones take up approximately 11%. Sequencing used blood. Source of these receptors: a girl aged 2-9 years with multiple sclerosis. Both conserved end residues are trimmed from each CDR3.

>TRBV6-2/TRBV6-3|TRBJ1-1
VSSSPRRGQGTEAF
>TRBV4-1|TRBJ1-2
ASSRDNGYT
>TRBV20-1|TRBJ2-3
SAPAGGGAGVRADTQY
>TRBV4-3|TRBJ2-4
ASSQRTLNSGTQY
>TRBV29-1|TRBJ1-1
SVAGTVTEAF
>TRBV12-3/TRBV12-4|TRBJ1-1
ASSPGTVNTEAF
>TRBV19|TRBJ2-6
ASSTPWEVSGANVLT
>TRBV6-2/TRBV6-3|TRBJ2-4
ASSDRGLDIQY
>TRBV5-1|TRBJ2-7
ASSLGWEIKASEQY
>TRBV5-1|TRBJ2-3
ASSWGRDSRTDTQY
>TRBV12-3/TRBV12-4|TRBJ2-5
ASSPREWETQY
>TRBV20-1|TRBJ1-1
SARVPGGVAEAF
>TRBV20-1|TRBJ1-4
SASRELNEKLF
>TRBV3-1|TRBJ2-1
ASSQSLSSSYNEQF
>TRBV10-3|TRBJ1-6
ANRQAYNSPLH
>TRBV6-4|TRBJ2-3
ASSGTSGGTDTQY
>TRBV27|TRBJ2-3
ASSFGSPGDTQY
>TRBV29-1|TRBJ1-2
SVEGEEGRYT
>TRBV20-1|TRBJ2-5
SARDLGGGAQETQY
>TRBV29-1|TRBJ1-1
SANGNTEAF
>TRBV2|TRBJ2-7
ASSRDVSSYEQY
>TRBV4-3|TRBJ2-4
ASSQSAGVAKNIQY
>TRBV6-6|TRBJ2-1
ASSWREEDEQF
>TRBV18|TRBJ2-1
ASSPPTGGGYNEQF
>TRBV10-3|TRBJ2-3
AISGLAGGSTDTQY
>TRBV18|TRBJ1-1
ASSEQGDGAF
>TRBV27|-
ASSKRERQDDEQY
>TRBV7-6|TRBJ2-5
ASSRDRGQRWETQY
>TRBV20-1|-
SARLITGGRHYEQY
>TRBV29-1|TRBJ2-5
SVVDQETQY
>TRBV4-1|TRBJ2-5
ASSSLFGNQETQY
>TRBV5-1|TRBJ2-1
ASSLEAGVRSEQF
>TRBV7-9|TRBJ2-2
ATRSRGANTGELF
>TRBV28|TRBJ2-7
ASSRQGGNYEQY
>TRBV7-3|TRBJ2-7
ASSLDSSGEQY
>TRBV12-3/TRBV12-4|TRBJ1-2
ASSNFQGHGYT
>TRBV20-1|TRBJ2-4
SARDEGSSQY
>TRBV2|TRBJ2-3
ASRRFPRDTDTQY
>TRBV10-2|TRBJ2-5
ASSPTSGGWEEQY
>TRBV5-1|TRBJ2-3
ASSLGGTSGTLLDTQY
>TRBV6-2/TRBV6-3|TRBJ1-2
ASSYGGDYGYT
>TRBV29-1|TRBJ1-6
SVPVGARNNSPLH
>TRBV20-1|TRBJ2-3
SAAGPQGADTQY
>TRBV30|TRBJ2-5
AWGFGQGAKTQY
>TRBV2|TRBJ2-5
ASRFSARGETQY
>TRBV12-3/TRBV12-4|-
ASSPQVYEQY
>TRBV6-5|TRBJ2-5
ASSYEGSGRAGETQY
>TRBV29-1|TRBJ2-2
SGRQGTGELF
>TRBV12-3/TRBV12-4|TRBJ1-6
ASSYEGTYNSPLH
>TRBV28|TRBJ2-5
ASSPEGGVETQY
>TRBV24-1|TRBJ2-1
ATSGNTSGRWGEQF
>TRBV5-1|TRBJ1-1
ASSHTGTGGTEAF
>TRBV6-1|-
ASSSYTGPGETQY
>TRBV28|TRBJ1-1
ASHSPLDTEAF
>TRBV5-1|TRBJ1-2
ASSSTTASNYGYT